These 30 T cell receptor beta chains originate from one sample sequenced in a study of cytomegalovirus exposure and HLA in healthy donors. PCR primers comprised 60 Vbeta and 13 Jbeta primers. Measured with immunoSEQ multiplex PCR; TCRdb has only the in-frame clones, and not every one. The repertoire has tens of thousands of clones, about 84% of them found once; the top ten carry 1% to 1.5%. The sequencing sample was made of PBMCs. All receptors derive from a girl aged 2 to 10 in good health and CMV-seropositive.

The rearrangement links TRBV7-6 to TRBJ2-3, with 8 positions matching TRBD1. CDR1 is SGHVS, CDR2 FNYEAQ, per germline. CDR3 length equals 15 residues. The junction had 4 bases not matched to a gene; V was cut back by 4 bases and J by 1 base. The CDR3 sequence: CASSSRQGRTDTQYF. CDR3 nucleotides: TGTGCCAGCAGCTCGAGACAGGGGCGCACAGATACGCAGTATTTT.

The chain employs TRBV30 and TRBJ2-5, with D unclear. The CDR3 has 12 residues. Germline V CDR1 and CDR2: GTSNPN, SVGIG (reference sequence). Trimming cost V 5 bases and J 3 bases, with 10 bases left between them. The CDR3 here is CAWSLEEETQYF. CDR3 in DNA: TGTGCCTGGTCGCTTGAGGAAGAGACCCAGTACTTC.

V and J are TRBV5-1 and TRBJ2-5; unclear D gene. Germline V lookup: CDR1 SGHRS, CDR2 YFSETQ. V was cut by 1 base and J by 5 bases, with 15 bases left in between. This CDR3 has 15 amino acids. CDR3 region: CASSLSVPRSETQYF. The DNA for the CDR3 is TGCGCCAGCAGCTTGTCGGTCCCGCGCTCGGAGACCCAGTACTTC.

This chain uses TRBV7-9 with TRBJ2-2; a weak D match, TRBD1 (5 bases). V was shortened by 8 bases and J by 4 bases, with 14 bases between the two germline ends. The germline CDR1 and CDR2 sequences are SEHNR and FQNEAQ (reference sequence). The CDR3 contains 14 residues. The CDR3 reads CASAPRQTTGELFF. In nucleotides, the CDR3 is TGTGCCAGCGCCCCGCGACAGACCACCGGGGAGCTGTTTTTT.

CDR3 amino acids: CASSLWREIHNEQFF. The DNA for the CDR3 is TGTGCCAGTAGTCTCTGGCGGGAGATCCACAATGAGCAGTTCTTC. The genes are TRBV19 and TRBJ2-1, with 7 bases identical to TRBD2. Losses at the gene ends were 5 bases for V and 5 bases for J; bases not matched to a gene: 9. Germline loops: CDR1 LNHDA, CDR2 SQIVND (reference sequence). The CDR3 spans 15 residues.

The chain recombines TRBV7-9 with TRBJ1-4; 9 nucleotides line up with TRBD1. The V gene's germline CDR1 is SEHNR and CDR2 FQNEAQ (reference sequence). This CDR3 has 14 amino acids. Trimming at V came to 5 bases and at J to 8 bases, leaving 6 bases not matched to a gene. As DNA, the CDR3 is TGTGCCAGCAGCCCGGACAGGGGATACGAAAAACTGTTTTTT. Translating gives CASSPDRGYEKLFF. The whole variable domain, filled in from reference TRBV7-9 and TRBJ1-4, reads DTGVSQNPRHKITKRGQNVTFRCDPISEHNRLYWYRQTLGQGPEFLTYFQNEAQLEKSRLLSDRFSAERPKGSFSTLEIQRTEQGDSAMYLCASSPDRGYEKLFFGSGTQLSVL.

J is TRBJ2-2 and V is TRBV27, with D maybe TRBD1 (5 bases). The germline V and J ends were trimmed by 1 base and 1 base, with 10 bases remaining between them. This CDR3 is 16 amino acids long. Germline V gene data show CDR1 as MNHEY and CDR2 as SMNVEV (reference sequence). The DNA for the CDR3 is TGTGCCAGCAGTTTATTGCAGGGATTGAACACCGGGGAGCTGTTTTTT. It encodes CASSLLQGLNTGELFF.

The sample holds one count of this clone. The chain uses TRBV4-1 and TRBJ1-2, with TRBD1 identical over 10 bases. CDR3 length equals 16 residues. Trimming took 0 bases from V and 2 from J; bases not matched to a gene: 3. From germline, CDR1 is MGHRA and CDR2 YSYEKL. The CDR3, as DNA: TGCGCCAGCAGCCAAGATAGGGGACAGGGGAACTATGGCTACACCTTC. Amino acid sequence: CASSQDRGQGNYGYTF.

This chain joins TRBV2 and TRBJ1-5; D uncertain. The germline V gene encodes CDR1 SNHLY and CDR2 FYNNEI. CDR3 size: 14 residues. Trimming removed 4 bases at V and 4 bases at J, with 11 bases between. CDR3 sequence (DNA): TGTGCCAGCAGTGGGCCTGGCCCGAATCAGCCCCAGCATTTT. Protein: CASSGPGPNQPQHF.

J is TRBJ2-5 and V is TRBV2; D may be TRBD2 (6 bases). The V end lost 9 bases, the J end lost 2 bases, and 13 bases lay between the germline ends. Germline CDR1 is SNHLY and CDR2 is FYNNEI. The CDR3 is 13 residues long. CDR3 bases: TGTGCCAGTTTCCGGGACTCTCAAGAGACCCAGTACTTC. Its translation: CASFRDSQETQYF.

The chain joins TRBV5-1 to TRBJ2-7; 8 positions match TRBD2. The germline CDR1 and CDR2 sequences are SGHRS and YFSETQ. Trimming removed 3 bases from V and 3 bases from J; junction bases left unmatched: 8. This CDR3 comprises 15 residues. CDR3 sequence reads: CASSSAGASYYEQYF. The CDR3 nucleotides read TGCGCCAGCAGCTCAGCGGGAGCCTCTTACTACGAGCAGTACTTC.

The chain employs TRBV6-1 and TRBJ1-1; D might be TRBD1 (6 bases). The CDR3 is 14 amino acids. CDR1 is MNHNS, CDR2 SASEGT, per germline. Trimming took 2 bases from V and 4 from J, leaving 11 bases between them. CDR3 coding DNA: TGTGCCAGCAGTGAACAGGGGTCTTTCACTGAAGCTTTCTTT. Translated, it gives CASSEQGSFTEAFF.

CDR3 protein: CASSEFRLAGLYEQFF. Here the CDR3 DNA reads TGTGCCAGCAGTGAATTCAGACTAGCGGGTCTTTATGAGCAGTTCTTC. The V call is TRBV2, the J call TRBJ2-1; 10 bases align to TRBD2. The J segment lost 8 bases and the V segment lost 2 bases, leaving 9 bases of the junction unmatched. The CDR3 totals 16 residues. Germline CDR1 reads SNHLY; CDR2 reads FYNNEI.

The chain employs TRBV5-4 and TRBJ2-3, with D uncertain. CDR1 and CDR2 (germline): SGHNT, YYREEE (reference sequence). V was pared by 5 bases and J by 6 bases, with 16 bases between. This CDR3 region has 14 residues. The CDR3 DNA sequence: TGTGCCAGCAGTCCTGACTCGTTTTGGGATACGCAGTATTTT. Translation: CASSPDSFWDTQYF.

This clone was seen a handful of times. The chain joins TRBV29-1 to TRBJ1-2; tentative D call: TRBD1 (6 bases). The CDR3 is 14 amino acids. Trimming stripped 6 bases from V and 0 bases from J, with 14 bases between. Germline CDR1 and CDR2: SQVTM and ANQGSEA. CDR3 loop: CSVPTGKTNYGYTF. The CDR3 region has the DNA TGCAGCGTGCCGACAGGCAAGACTAACTATGGCTACACCTTC.

This sequence joins TRBV11-2 and TRBJ1-5; D gene ambiguous. The germline gives CDR1 SGHAT, CDR2 FQNNGV. The germline V and J ends were trimmed by 1 base and 7 bases, with 11 bases remaining between them. This CDR3 comprises 14 residues. CDR3 in DNA: TGTGCCAGCAGCTTAGGTTTGGAGGGACAGCCCCAGCATTTT. It codes for CASSLGLEGQPQHF.

This clone was seen only a few times. The chain uses TRBV5-1 and TRBJ2-5, with a weak D call TRBD1 (5 bases). The germline V gene has CDR1 SGHRS and CDR2 YFSETQ. V was clipped by 0 bases and J by 0 bases, with 12 bases between them. The CDR3 runs 16 residues. In DNA, the CDR3 is TGCGCCAGCAGCTTGGGATCGGGCAGGGACCAAGAGACCCAGTACTTC. Translation gives CASSLGSGRDQETQYF.

The chain carries TRBV30 and TRBJ1-1; tentatively, D is TRBD1 (5 bases). Germline CDR1 is GTSNPN and CDR2 is SVGIG (reference sequence). The germline V and J ends were trimmed by 4 bases and 0 bases, with 18 bases remaining between them. The CDR3 spans 16 residues. CDR3 sequence (DNA): TGTGCCTGGAAAACGCAAGAGGGAGGGGTGAACACTGAAGCTTTCTTT. Amino acid sequence: CAWKTQEGGVNTEAFF.

The chain has TRBV27 and TRBJ1-1; no clear D gene. Germline V gene lookup returns CDR1 MNHEY and CDR2 SMNVEV (reference sequence). The V and J ends lost 3 bases and 5 bases respectively, with 10 bases between them. The CDR3 is made up of 13 amino acids. CDR3 sequence reads: CASSFEVSTEAFF. CDR3 nucleotide sequence: TGTGCCAGCAGTTTTGAGGTTTCGACTGAAGCTTTCTTT.

This clone was observed a handful of times. V is TRBV30 and J is TRBJ1-2, with D unclear. Trimming took off 2 bases at V and 8 bases at J, with 15 bases between the two ends. CDR1 is GTSNPN, CDR2 SVGIG, per germline (reference sequence). The CDR3 extends over 13 amino acids. CDR3 protein: CAWSSRGVGGYTF. The CDR3 DNA sequence: TGTGCCTGGAGTTCACGCGGGGTCGGCGGCTACACCTTC.

V usage is TRBV29-1 and J usage is TRBJ1-2, with TRBD1 as a possible D gene (5 bases). Looked up from germline, CDR1 is SQVTM and CDR2 is ANQGSEA. CDR3 length: 15 residues. V was shortened by 5 bases and J by 0 bases, with 16 bases between the two germline ends. The chain's CDR3 is CSVIRAGRANYGYTF. The CDR3 nucleotides read TGCAGCGTTATCCGAGCGGGCAGGGCTAACTATGGCTACACCTTC. Filled out from reference TRBV29-1 and TRBJ1-2, the complete variable domain reads SAVISQKPSRDICQRGTSLTIQCQVDSQVTMMFWYRQQPGQSLTLIATANQGSEATYESGFVIDKFPISRPNLTFSTLTVSNMSPEDSSIYLCSVIRAGRANYGYTFGSGTRLTVV.

This chain connects TRBV7-2 to TRBJ2-7; 8 nucleotides agree with TRBD2. Germline V gene sequence: CDR1 SGHTA, CDR2 FQGNSA. The V gene end was trimmed by 5 bases and the J gene end by 0 bases; junction bases not matched to a gene: 9. CDR3 length equals 16 residues. The CDR3 is CASSPGTSGSSYEQYF. The CDR3 DNA sequence: TGTGCCAGCAGCCCCGGTACTAGCGGCAGCTCCTACGAGCAGTACTTC.

This clone has only a few counts. The rearrangement links TRBV7-8 to TRBJ1-1, with 8 positions matching TRBD1. Germline lookup yields CDR1 SGHVS and CDR2 FQNEAQ. The CDR3 extends over 15 amino acids. After removal of 2 bases from V and 4 bases from J, the junction contained 6 bases not matched to a gene. The CDR3 loop is CASSLPPQGVTEAFF. The CDR3 DNA is TGTGCCAGCAGCTTACCCCCACAGGGGGTCACTGAAGCTTTCTTT. The whole variable domain, filled in from reference TRBV7-8 and TRBJ1-1, reads GAGVSQSPRYKVAKRGQDVALRCDPISGHVSLFWYQQALGQGPEFLTYFQNEAQLDKSGLPSDRFFAERPEGSVSTLKIQRTQQEDSAVYLCASSLPPQGVTEAFFGQGTRLTVV.

This clone has only one observation. This rearrangement joins TRBV7-9 to TRBJ2-5; D perhaps matches TRBD2 (6 bases). Trimming removed 2 bases at V and 5 bases at J, with 21 bases between. This CDR3 spans 17 amino acids. Germline CDR1 is SEHNR and CDR2 is FQNEAQ (reference sequence). The CDR3 here is CASSLYKVSREWETQYF. The CDR3 nucleotides are TGTGCCAGCAGCTTATATAAGGTTTCGCGGGAATGGGAGACCCAGTACTTC. Drawing the rest from reference TRBV7-9 and TRBJ2-5, the complete variable domain is DTGVSQNPRHKITKRGQNVTFRCDPISEHNRLYWYRQTLGQGPEFLTYFQNEAQLEKSRLLSDRFSAERPKGSFSTLEIQRTEQGDSAMYLCASSLYKVSREWETQYFGPGTRLLVL.

The chain has TRBV21-1 and TRBJ1-5; the D call TRBD1 from the table was never checked on the DNA. TRBV21-1 represents a pseudogene. CDR3 length: 18 residues. CDR3 nucleotides: TGTGCCAGCAGCAATCCCTCACGTGGGGCAGATAGCAATCAGCCCCAGCATTTT. Its translation is CASSNPSRGADSNQPQHF.

This clone was seen a few times. This chain links TRBV5-6 with TRBJ1-1, with TRBD1 as a possible D gene (5 bases). Germline V gives CDR1 SGHDT, CDR2 YYEEEE. The CDR3 is 14 residues long. V gave up 6 bases and J gave up 1 base, with 13 bases separating them. The DNA for the CDR3 is TGTGCCAGCATCCTTGGTACAGGGAACACTGAAGCTTTCTTT. Translation: CASILGTGNTEAFF.

The rearrangement uses TRBV6-5 and TRBJ2-7; D might be TRBD2 (5 bases). Germline CDR1 and CDR2: MNHEY and SVGAGI. Trimming removed 8 bases at V and 0 bases at J, with 11 bases between. The CDR3 has 13 residues. The CDR3 DNA reads TGTGCCAGCTTAAGTGGGAGCTCCTACGAGCAGTACTTC. The encoded protein is CASLSGSSYEQYF.

This clone was found a few times. The chain employs TRBV4-1 and TRBJ1-1; TRBD1 might be the D (6 bases). Germline V gives CDR1 MGHRA, CDR2 YSYEKL. This CDR3 region has 15 residues. Between the trimmed V and J ends, which lost 0 bases and 1 base, there was a span of 9 bases. The CDR3 DNA follows: TGCGCCAGCAGCCAAGAACAGGGAACGAACACTGAAGCTTTCTTT. Translating it yields CASSQEQGTNTEAFF.

The rearrangement uses TRBV5-6 and TRBJ2-7; D remains unclear. This CDR3 contains 11 residues. Germline V CDR1 and CDR2: SGHDT, YYEEEE. Trimming shortened V by 0 bases and J by 4 bases, and 2 bases separated the two germline ends. The CDR3 region has the DNA TGTGCCAGCAGCTTGGCGTACGAGCAGTACTTC. As protein: CASSLAYEQYF.

This rearrangement joins TRBV10-1 to TRBJ1-1; no clear D gene. Trimming left V 6 bases short and J 5 bases short, with 13 bases between. CDR1 WNHNN and CDR2 SYGVQD come from the germline V gene (reference sequence). CDR3 length: 13 amino acids. CDR3 in amino acids: CASRPGAGTEAFF. The DNA of the CDR3 is TGCGCCAGCAGACCTGGAGCCGGAACTGAAGCTTTCTTT.